These T cell receptor beta chains were read from a single sample in a study of blood T cell repertoires in COVID-19. This table comes from immunoSEQ multiplex PCR, and its TCRdb copy is limited to in-frame clones, with some not included. The sample lists under 100,000 clones; just under 85% were seen once. Material for sequencing was peripheral blood. The origin of the receptors is a man aged 50-60 years with acute or convalescent COVID-19. Each CDR3 is given with its conserved first and last residue. Fields, in order: V gene, clone size, D gene, CDR3 length, J gene, CDR3 protein, CDR3 DNA. A D gene is named only where the DNA matches it firmly. The size of a clone is reported for some rows only, either as once, few or many, or as a class for expanded clones.

>TRBV7-2|-|-|14|TRBJ2-7
CASSLEASPYEQYF
TGTGCCAGCAGCTTAGAGGCTAGCCCCTACGAGCAGTACTTC
>TRBV5-1|-|-|13|TRBJ1-1
CASSPLPGTEAFF
TGCGCCAGCAGCCCTCTCCCCGGCACTGAAGCTTTCTTT
>TRBV11-1|few|-|13|TRBJ1-1
CASSFDGQSRGFF
TGTGCCAGCAGCTTCGATGGACAGTCAAGGGGTTTCTTT
>TRBV19|-|-|14|TRBJ1-6
CASSTQVYNSPLHF
TGTGCCAGTAGCACACAGGTCTATAATTCACCCCTCCACTTT
>TRBV28|-|TRBD1|16|TRBJ2-1
CASRPPTGDEYNEQFF
TGTGCCAGCAGACCCCCGACAGGGGATGAGTACAATGAGCAGTTCTTC
>TRBV28|-|TRBD1|16|TRBJ2-7
CASSSHPGTGGYEQYF
TGTGCCAGCAGTTCTCACCCCGGGACAGGGGGCTACGAGCAGTACTTC
>TRBV4-3|-|TRBD1|16|TRBJ2-3
CASSQGPGQGTDTQYF
TGCGCCAGCAGCCAAGGACCGGGACAGGGCACAGATACGCAGTATTTT
>TRBV18|once|TRBD1|15|TRBJ1-1
CASSPRAGGDTEAFF
TGTGCCAGCTCACCAAGGGCAGGGGGTGACACTGAAGCTTTCTTT
>TRBV11-2|-|-|16|TRBJ2-5
CASSQMGSGAQETQYF
TGTGCCAGCAGCCAAATGGGCTCAGGGGCCCAAGAGACCCAGTACTTC
>TRBV18|-|TRBD1|15|TRBJ2-2
CASSLTGVGTGELFF
TGTGCCAGCTCACTCACAGGGGTTGGCACCGGGGAGCTGTTTTTT
>TRBV3-1/TRBV3-2|-|-|16|TRBJ1-4
CASSQDRQRGNEKLFF
TGTGCCAGCAGCCAAGACCGACAAAGGGGTAATGAAAAACTGTTTTTT
>TRBV18|-|TRBD1|15|TRBJ2-7
CASSPVRDRPYEQYF
TGTGCCAGCTCACCAGTTCGGGACAGACCCTACGAGCAGTACTTC
>TRBV5-1|few|-|14|TRBJ1-5
CASSLRLSNQPQHF
TGCGCCAGCAGCTTACGACTTTCCAATCAGCCCCAGCATTTT
>TRBV2|-|TRBD2|14|TRBJ2-7
CASSMGLAFYEQYF
TGTGCCAGCAGTATGGGACTAGCGTTTTACGAGCAGTACTTC
>TRBV6-5|-|-|11|TRBJ1-1
CASRKQAKAFF
TGTGCCAGCAGAAAACAGGCAAAAGCTTTCTTT
>TRBV5-1|-|-|13|TRBJ2-7
CASSLGTSDEQYF
TGCGCCAGCAGCTTAGGGACATCGGACGAGCAGTACTTC
>TRBV18|few|TRBD1|15|TRBJ1-5
CASSPGTGSNQPQHF
TGTGCCAGCTCGCCCGGGACAGGGTCCAATCAGCCCCAGCATTTT
>TRBV27|-|TRBD1|17|TRBJ2-2
CASSYQSGTGVTGELFF
TGTGCCAGCAGTTACCAGTCCGGGACAGGGGTCACCGGGGAGCTGTTTTTT
>TRBV9|few|TRBD1|15|TRBJ1-1
CASSPSGTVNTEAFF
TGTGCCAGCAGCCCCAGTGGGACAGTGAACACTGAAGCTTTCTTT
>TRBV28|-|TRBD2|15|TRBJ2-5
CASSSTSGRYETQYF
TGTGCCAGCAGTTCGACTAGCGGGAGATATGAGACCCAGTACTTC
>TRBV5-1|-|-|15|TRBJ1-3
CASSPTGLSGNTIYF
TGCGCCAGCAGCCCTACAGGGCTCTCTGGAAACACCATATATTTT
>TRBV6-2/TRBV6-3|-|TRBD2|15|TRBJ2-2
CASSRTSGTTGELFF
TGTGCCAGCAGCCGGACTAGCGGGACTACCGGGGAGCTGTTTTTT
>TRBV19|-|TRBD1|14|TRBJ1-1
CASSRTGVNTEAFF
TGTGCCAGTAGTCGGACAGGGGTGAACACTGAAGCTTTCTTT
>TRBV11-2|-|-|14|TRBJ2-5
CASSLGGLRETQYF
TGTGCCAGCAGCTTAGGGGGCCTAAGAGAGACCCAGTACTTC
>TRBV27|-|-|16|TRBJ2-1
CASSLIGAPTKGYEFF
TGTGCCAGCAGTTTAATAGGCGCTCCGACTAAGGGTTATGAGTTCTTC
>TRBV7-3|-|TRBD2|15|TRBJ2-3
CASSHGTSGTDTQYF
TGTGCCAGCAGCCACGGGACTAGCGGCACAGATACGCAGTATTTT
>TRBV14|-|TRBD2|15|TRBJ2-7
CASSPRLAGVSEQYF
TGTGCCAGCAGCCCCCGACTAGCGGGAGTTTCCGAGCAGTACTTC
>TRBV7-7|-|-|16|TRBJ2-2
CASSPTRVANTGELFF
TGTGCCAGCAGCCCAACTAGGGTCGCGAACACCGGGGAGCTGTTTTTT
>TRBV28|-|TRBD2|15|TRBJ2-1
CASSLAGGPGNEQFF
TGTGCCAGCAGTTTAGCGGGAGGGCCCGGGAATGAGCAGTTCTTC
>TRBV5-4|-|TRBD2|14|TRBJ2-1
CASSYGGAPNEQFF
TGTGCCAGCAGCTACGGGGGGGCCCCGAATGAGCAGTTCTTC
>TRBV6-5|-|TRBD2|13|TRBJ2-5
CASRGTSGETQYF
TGTGCCAGCAGAGGGACTAGTGGGGAGACCCAGTACTTC
>TRBV6-5|-|TRBD1|15|TRBJ1-3
CASSSTGDSGNTIYF
TGTGCCAGCAGTTCCACAGGGGACTCTGGAAACACCATATATTTT
>TRBV14|-|-|13|TRBJ1-5
CASSQIHNQPQHF
TGTGCCAGCAGCCAAATCCACAATCAGCCCCAGCATTTT